This T cell receptor (beta chain) was recovered during a study of CD8+ T cells in alopecia areata. Study-wide background: Treatment of the treated patients consisted of oral tofacitinib, 5 to 10 mg twice daily.

The CDR3 extends over 14 amino acids. Trimming removed 4 bases at V and 8 bases at J, with 17 bases between. Germline loops: CDR1 SGHTA, CDR2 FQGNSA. Indicated treatment: oral pan-JAK inhibitor, 5-10 mg twice daily. In this sample, this clone turned up a few times. Its specificity is not known. Sequencing templates came from extracted RNA that was reverse transcribed into cDNA. Produced via immunoSEQ multiplex PCR; TCRdb's table is partial and in-frame only. The profile covers around 190,000 clones, with roughly 60% appearing a single time and just over 1% taken by the ten largest. Study-wide points: Tofacitinib yielded significantly lower scalp clonality and fewer expanded CD8+ clones among the top 100.

This TCR derives from a human donor with alopecia areata. The J gene is TRBJ1-2, the V gene TRBV7-2; tentatively, D is TRBD1 (5 bases). The sample here was CD4+ T cells sorted from blood, taken at week 24, from a patient treated with tofacitinib. CDR3 nucleotide sequence: TGTGCCAGCAGCTCGATAACAGGCCTCGGGGGCTACACCTTC. Translating it yields CASSSITGLGGYTF.